The clone carrying this T cell receptor beta chain was detected many times. The target antigen is unknown. This sample is part of a study of T cells in Graves' hyperthyroidism and ophthalmopathy. Study-level points and caveats: Before onset, ophthalmopathy was predicted by the model a median 6.5 months earlier.

The CDR3 has 14 amino acids. Trimming removed 0 bases from V and 2 bases from J, with 7 bases in between. Germline V gives CDR1 LGHDT, CDR2 YNNKEL (reference sequence). RNA transcripts were the template for amplifying TCR beta CDR3 regions. The HTBI primer set was used in a first-round RT-PCR of the TCR CDR3. Using its own MiXCR run on the multiplex PCR reads, TCRdb lists one record per CDR3 protein. The table has hundreds of thousands of distinct CDR3 sequences, 15% seen once. Hyperthyroidism, newly diagnosed and lasting under 2 months, affected patients aged 18 to 65. The source of this sequence is a woman younger than 45 with Graves' hyperthyroidism. Sequences were obtained from blood. The rearrangement joins TRBV3-1 to TRBJ2-5; D not resolved. CDR3 nucleotide sequence: TGTGCCAGCAGCCAAGATCGGCCTCAAGAGACCCAGTACTTC. The encoded protein is CASSQDRPQETQYF.